These 15 T cell receptor beta chains originate from one sample sequenced in a study of Ad26.COV2.S vaccination and SARS-CoV-2 variants. The table came from immunoSEQ multiplex PCR; TCRdb's copy has only in-frame clones and leaves some out. The data contain 350,000 to 450,000 clones, 92% of them singletons. The sample here was peripheral blood, taken after recovery from COVID-19. These receptors came from a human donor who had recovered from COVID-19.

V gene TRBV19 combines with J gene TRBJ1-2; 7 nucleotides line up with TRBD1. The CDR3 has 15 amino acids. Germline V gene lookup returns CDR1 LNHDA and CDR2 SQIVND (reference sequence). After removal of 4 bases from V and 4 bases from J, the junction contained 9 bases not matched to a gene. The CDR3, as DNA: TGTGCCAGTAGTAGGGGGAGACAGGGTCTCTATGGCTACACCTTC. As protein: CASSRGRQGLYGYTF. The whole variable domain, remainder taken from reference TRBV19 and TRBJ1-2, is DGGITQSPKYLFRKEGQNVTLSCEQNLNHDAMYWYRQDPGQGLRLIYYSQIVNDFQKGDIAEGYSVSREKKESFPLTVTSAQKNPTAFYLCASSRGRQGLYGYTFGSGTRLTVV.

V is TRBV5-1 and J is TRBJ2-5, with TRBD2 as a possible D gene (7 bases). This CDR3 is built from 15 residues. Between the trimmed V and J ends, which lost 0 bases and 2 bases, there was a span of 11 bases. Germline CDR1 reads SGHRS; CDR2 reads YFSETQ. The CDR3 nucleotides are TGCGCCAGCAGCTTGGTGGCGGGGGCTCAAGAGACCCAGTACTTC. Residues: CASSLVAGAQETQYF.

The chain carries TRBV6-5 and TRBJ1-1, with 8 bases matching TRBD1. The CDR3 extends over 15 amino acids. The germline V gene encodes CDR1 MNHEY and CDR2 SVGAGI. After removal of 6 bases from V and 2 bases from J, the junction contained 8 bases not matched to a gene. The CDR3 DNA sequence: TGTGCCAGCAGGTCCGGGACAGGCGTAAACACTGAAGCTTTCTTT. Translated: CASRSGTGVNTEAFF.

The chain uses TRBV10-2 and TRBJ1-6, with D maybe TRBD1 (5 bases). This CDR3 contains 17 residues. In germline, CDR1 is WSHSY, CDR2 SAAADI. V was cut by 3 bases and J by 5 bases, with 17 bases left in between. Here the CDR3 reads CASSEIRTPLNNSPLHF. The CDR3 DNA reads as TGCGCCAGCAGTGAAATAAGGACACCACTTAATAATTCACCCCTCCACTTT.

The gene calls are TRBV19 and TRBJ2-1; a possible D gene is TRBD2 (7 bases). This CDR3 spans 15 amino acids. Germline CDR1 is LNHDA and CDR2 is SQIVND (reference sequence). V lost 3 bases and J lost 5, with 14 bases in between. Here the CDR3 reads CASSIGGLNDNEQFF. The CDR3, as DNA: TGTGCCAGTAGTATCGGGGGGCTCAACGACAATGAGCAGTTCTTC.

The rearrangement links TRBV13 to TRBJ1-4; D unresolved. The CDR3 is 16 residues long. Trimming removed 1 base from V and 7 bases from J, with 16 bases in between. CDR1 and CDR2 (germline): PRHDT, FYEKMQ (reference sequence). The CDR3 region has the DNA TGTGCCAGCAGCTTAGTTGGGAGCCCGGAGGGTGAAAAACTGTTTTTT. This encodes CASSLVGSPEGEKLFF.

The genes are TRBV12-3 or TRBV12-4 and TRBJ2-7; D may be TRBD2 (5 bases). The CDR3 consists of 12 residues. Trimming left V 3 bases short and J 6 bases short, with 9 bases between. The CDR3: CASSFVRGEQYF. CDR3 DNA: TGTGCCAGCAGTTTCGTCCGGGGCGAGCAGTACTTC.

For this clone: The same CDR3 can be traced to other DNA sequences in this sample. The J gene is TRBJ1-1, the V gene TRBV27; D remains unclear. The ends were cut back, 8 bases at V and 5 bases at J, with 12 bases in the middle. CDR1 is MNHEY and CDR2 is SMNVEV in the germline V gene (reference sequence). The CDR3 length is 12 residues. As DNA, the CDR3 is TGTGCCAGCCGGGAGGGCGGTACTGAAGCTTTCTTT. Translating it yields CASREGGTEAFF.

CDR3 region: CASSVSGANTEAFF. The CDR3 coding sequence is TGTGCCAGCAGCGTATCAGGGGCCAACACTGAAGCTTTCTTT. The V and J genes are TRBV9 and TRBJ1-1, with D possibly TRBD1 on 6 matching bases. The CDR3 covers 14 residues. Germline loops: CDR1 SGDLS, CDR2 YYNGEE. V was pared by 1 base and J by 2 bases, with 9 bases between. The full variable domain, its missing parts supplied by reference TRBV9 and TRBJ1-1, is DSGVTQTPKHLITATGQRVTLRCSPRSGDLSVYWYQQSLDQGLQFLIQYYNGEERAKGNILERFSAQQFPDLHSELNLSSLELGDSALYFCASSVSGANTEAFFGQGTRLTVV.

The rearrangement joins TRBV3-1 (or the pseudogene TRBV3-2) to TRBJ1-6; 7 bases fit TRBD1. V lost 5 bases and J lost 10; bases outside the gene matches: 8. The CDR3 is made up of 14 amino acids. Germline V gene sequence: CDR1 LGHDT, CDR2 YNNKEL (reference sequence). The CDR3 loop reads CASSGRTGGSPLHF. The CDR3 DNA is TGTGCCAGCAGCGGGCGGACAGGAGGATCACCCCTCCACTTT.

The chain is built from TRBV7-9 and TRBJ1-1; perhaps TRBD1 as D (5 bases). V was trimmed by 4 bases and J by 1 base, leaving 13 bases between them. The CDR3 is 15 residues long. Per the germline V gene, CDR1 is SEHNR and CDR2 is FQNEAQ (reference sequence). The CDR3 region is CASSSGRVSNTEAFF. Here the CDR3 DNA reads TGTGCCAGCAGCTCGGGGCGGGTTTCGAACACTGAAGCTTTCTTT.

This sequence joins TRBV6-2 or TRBV6-3 and TRBJ1-2, with D possibly being TRBD1 (6 bases). V was trimmed by 4 bases and J by 8 bases, leaving 14 bases between them. CDR3 size: 13 residues. The germline CDR1 and CDR2 sequences are MNHEY and SVGEGT. The CDR3, as DNA: TGTGCCAGCAGTTTATCTCGGACAGAGGGCTACACCTTC. It encodes CASSLSRTEGYTF.

V is TRBV9 and J is TRBJ2-7, with 7 bases identical to TRBD1. V lost 3 bases and J lost 2; bases outside the gene matches: 5. Germline values: CDR1 SGDLS, CDR2 YYNGEE. The CDR3 is made up of 14 amino acids. CDR3 DNA sequence: TGTGCCAGCAGCGCAACAGGGGTCGCCTACGAGCAGTACTTC. Translated: CASSATGVAYEQYF.

The rearrangement uses TRBV27 and TRBJ1-5; 8 bases agree with TRBD1. The CDR3 length is 15 residues. CDR1 and CDR2 (germline): MNHEY, SMNVEV (reference sequence). Unmatched junction bases numbered 18, after V lost 5 bases and J lost 15 bases. Written as DNA, the CDR3 is TGTGCCAGCAGTCCAGACCCAATGGGCAGGGGGCCCGTGCATTTT. Its translation: CASSPDPMGRGPVHF.

V gene TRBV25-1 combines with J gene TRBJ2-3; the match to TRBD1 covers 8 bases. The length of the CDR3 is 14 residues. Unmatched junction bases numbered 10, after V lost 6 bases and J lost 8 bases. Germline V gene data show CDR1 as MGHDK and CDR2 as SYGVNS. CDR3 residues: CASRETGEGSTQYF. The CDR3 DNA reads as TGTGCCAGCAGGGAGACAGGGGAAGGTTCTACGCAGTATTTT. Together with reference TRBV25-1 and TRBJ2-3, the CDR3 gives the full variable domain: EADIYQTPRYLVIGTGKKITLECSQTMGHDKMYWYQQDPGMELHLIHYSYGVNSTEKGDLSSESTVSRIRTEHFPLTLESARPSHTSQYLCASRETGEGSTQYFGPGTRLTVL.